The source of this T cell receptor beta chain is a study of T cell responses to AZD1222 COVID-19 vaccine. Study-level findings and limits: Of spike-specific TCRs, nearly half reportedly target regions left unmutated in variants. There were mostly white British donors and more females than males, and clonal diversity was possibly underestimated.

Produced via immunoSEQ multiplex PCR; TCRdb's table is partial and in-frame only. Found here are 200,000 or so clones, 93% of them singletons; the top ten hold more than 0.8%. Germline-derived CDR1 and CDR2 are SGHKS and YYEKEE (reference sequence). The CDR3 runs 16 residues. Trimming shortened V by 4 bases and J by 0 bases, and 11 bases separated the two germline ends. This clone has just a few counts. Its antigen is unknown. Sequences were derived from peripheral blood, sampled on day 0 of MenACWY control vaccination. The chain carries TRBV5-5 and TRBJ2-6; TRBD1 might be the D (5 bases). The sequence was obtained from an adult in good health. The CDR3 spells CASSLLQVSGANVLTF. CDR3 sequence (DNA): TGTGCCAGCAGCCTATTACAGGTCTCTGGGGCCAACGTCCTGACTTTC.